Below are 21 T cell receptor beta chains sequenced from a single sample in a study of T cells expressing NK-cell markers (dated by TCRdb to about 2020). The receptor library was made with 5' RACE. TCRdb names Illumina HiSeq 2000 as the instrument used. TCRdb reprocessed the raw reads; every CDR3 protein sequence is a single record, and DNA is not supplied. This sample's clone table shows a few hundred thousand distinct CDR3 sequences. Of the sample, 0.3% to 0.45% is held by the ten largest clones. The sequenced sample was blood T cells: a sorted CD56 or NKG2C T cell subset, CD4+ or CD8+ T cells, or bulk PBMC T cells (not recorded which). The receptor source for this set is a man younger than 30 in good health. Donor details come from another sample of the same person, matched by shared clones.

J is TRBJ2-1 and V is TRBV7-9; as DNA is missing, the TRBD1 call by TCRdb cannot be tested. The CDR3 is 12 amino acids. Looked up from germline, CDR1 is SEHNR and CDR2 is FQNEAQ (reference sequence). Here the CDR3 reads CAGGRGLDEQFF.

The chain is built from TRBV20-1 and TRBJ2-3; the D call of TRBD2 rests on TCRdb alone, since no DNA is present to check it. Per the germline V gene, CDR1 is DFQATT and CDR2 is SNEGSKA (reference sequence). This CDR3 comprises 15 residues. CDR3 protein: CSAPTTAIRTDTQYF.

The rearrangement uses TRBV28 and TRBJ2-1; the TCRdb D gene call, TRBD1, has no DNA to confirm it. CDR1 MDHEN and CDR2 SYDVKM come from the germline V gene. This CDR3 is built from 12 residues. The CDR3 here is CATGTGTHEQFF.

The V and J genes are TRBV12-3 or TRBV12-4 and TRBJ2-3; TCRdb lists TRBD1, though no DNA is available to test this call. The CDR3 contains 16 residues. CDR3: CASSERDGLRVDTQYF.

The chain combines TRBV11-2 with TRBJ2-1; as DNA is missing, the TRBD2 call by TCRdb cannot be tested. CDR3 length: 15 amino acids. The germline V gene has CDR1 SGHAT and CDR2 FQNNGV. CDR3 residues: CASRRAGGHYNEQFF.

The chain carries TRBV6-5 and TRBJ2-7; the TCRdb D gene call, TRBD2, has no DNA to confirm it. Germline CDR1 reads MNHEY; CDR2 reads SVGAGI. The CDR3 is made up of 16 amino acids. CDR3 amino acids: CASSYSISGRTYEQYF.

The rearrangement links TRBV6-6 to TRBJ2-5; the D call from TCRdb, TRBD1, cannot be confirmed without DNA. The CDR3 runs 13 residues. CDR1 and CDR2 from the germline V gene are MNHNY and SVGAGI (reference sequence). CDR3 in amino acids: CASSYRGWETQYF.

The gene calls are TRBV5-1 and TRBJ2-4; TCRdb picks TRBD2, but there is no DNA to check that call. CDR3 length: 14 residues. The germline V gene encodes CDR1 SGHRS and CDR2 YFSETQ. CDR3: CASSDSAGVGIQYF.

The V call is TRBV18, the J call TRBJ2-1. This CDR3 comprises 11 residues. Germline V gene data show CDR1 as KGHSH and CDR2 as LQKENI. CDR3 in amino acids: CASSPQQEQFF.

The chain recombines TRBV20-1 with TRBJ1-5; the TCRdb D gene call, TRBD1, has no DNA to confirm it. Germline V gene lookup returns CDR1 DFQATT and CDR2 SNEGSKA (reference sequence). The CDR3 extends over 13 amino acids. This CDR3 is CSQGKDSNQPQHF.

The J gene is TRBJ2-1, the V gene TRBV7-9; TCRdb's D call of TRBD2 is untestable without DNA. Germline V CDR1 and CDR2: SEHNR, FQNEAQ (reference sequence). The CDR3 is 14 amino acids. The CDR3 region is CASSLLSLANEQFF.

V gene TRBV3-1 combines with J gene TRBJ2-1; TCRdb's D call of TRBD2 is untestable without DNA. This CDR3 comprises 16 residues. CDR1 LGHDT and CDR2 YNNKEL come from the germline V gene (reference sequence). The CDR3 reads CASSQDLVAGAHEQFF.

The rearrangement uses TRBV12-3 or TRBV12-4 and TRBJ1-1; TCRdb's D gene call, TRBD1, goes unchecked for lack of DNA. This CDR3 has 13 amino acids. This CDR3 reads CASSGGGNTEAFF.

Here the CDR3 reads CASSSVSGTRSYEQYF. The chain carries TRBV11-2 and TRBJ2-7; TCRdb's assignment of TRBD2 cannot be checked, as there is no DNA. The CDR3 has 16 residues. Looked up from germline, CDR1 is SGHAT and CDR2 is FQNNGV.

This chain joins TRBV4-3 and TRBJ2-6. Germline values: CDR1 LGHNA, CDR2 YSLEER. The CDR3 length is 14 residues. CDR3 sequence reads: CASSQADGANVLTF.

This sequence joins TRBV7-9 and TRBJ2-1; there is no DNA to check the TCRdb D call of TRBD1. Germline V gene data show CDR1 as SEHNR and CDR2 as FQNEAQ (reference sequence). The CDR3 has 15 residues. CDR3 sequence reads: CASSESPNLPHEQFF.

This chain uses TRBV24-1 with TRBJ1-5; TCRdb calls TRBD1, which cannot be checked without DNA. The CDR3 is made up of 15 amino acids. CDR1 and CDR2 from the germline V gene are KGHDR and SFDVKD. CDR3 loop: CATSAGKREGQPQHF.

The rearrangement links TRBV30 to TRBJ2-5. The CDR3 covers 13 residues. Germline CDR1 is GTSNPN and CDR2 is SVGIG (reference sequence). CDR3 protein: CAWSGGDQETQYF.

This chain connects TRBV7-9 to TRBJ1-3; TCRdb's D call of TRBD1 is untestable without DNA. The CDR3 extends over 14 amino acids. Germline lookup yields CDR1 SEHNR and CDR2 FQNEAQ (reference sequence). CDR3: CASTYPGSGNTIYF.

This chain links TRBV18 with TRBJ2-1; TCRdb lists TRBD2, though no DNA is available to test this call. The CDR3 has 17 amino acids. Germline-derived CDR1 and CDR2 are KGHSH and LQKENI. CDR3 protein: CASSPGTSGSGGDEQFF.

J is TRBJ1-1 and V is TRBV20-1; TCRdb proposes TRBD1, but this gene call is untestable without DNA. This CDR3 is 14 amino acids long. The germline gives CDR1 DFQATT, CDR2 SNEGSKA (reference sequence). The CDR3 protein is CSAKFGAANTEAFF.